This TCR beta chain appears in the sequencing data of a study of shared clonotypes between healthy human individuals. Overall study results and limits: Naive subsets typically showed greater estimated richness than memory subsets.

TCRdb keeps only in-frame clones here, not all; method: immunoSEQ multiplex PCR. The repertoire holds 1.5 million to 2.5 million clones, with roughly 94% as singletons. Naive CD8 populations comprised CD45RO-negative cells positively selected for CCR7, excluding terminally differentiated effector memory CD45RA+ cells. V was pared by 2 bases and J by 0 bases, with 10 bases between. Germline V gene sequence: CDR1 WNHNN, CDR2 SYGVQD (reference sequence). CDR3 length: 15 residues. Turning to this clone: Antigen: not known.

The sample was naive CD8+ T cells sorted from blood. The clonotype originates from a man aged 18 to 30 in good health. The V call is TRBV10-1, the J call TRBJ1-1; D is unresolved. CDR3 in amino acids: CASSEHPGVNTEAFF. The CDR3 nucleotides are TGCGCCAGCAGTGAGCATCCTGGGGTGAACACTGAAGCTTTCTTT.